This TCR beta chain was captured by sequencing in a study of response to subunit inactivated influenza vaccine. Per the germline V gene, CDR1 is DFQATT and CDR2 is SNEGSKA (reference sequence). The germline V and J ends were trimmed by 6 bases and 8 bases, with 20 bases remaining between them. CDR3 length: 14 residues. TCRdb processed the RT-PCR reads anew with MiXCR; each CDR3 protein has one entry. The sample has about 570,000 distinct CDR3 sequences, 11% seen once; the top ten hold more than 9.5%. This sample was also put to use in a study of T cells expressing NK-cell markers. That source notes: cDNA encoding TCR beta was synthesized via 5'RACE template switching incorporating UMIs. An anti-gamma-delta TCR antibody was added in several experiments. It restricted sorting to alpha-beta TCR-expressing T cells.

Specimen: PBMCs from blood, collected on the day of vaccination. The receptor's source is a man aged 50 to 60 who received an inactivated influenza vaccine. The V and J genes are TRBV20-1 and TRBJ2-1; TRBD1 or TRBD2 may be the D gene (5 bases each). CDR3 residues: CSATGRVLYDEQFF. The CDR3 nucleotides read TGCAGTGCCACGGGACGCGTTCTATATGATGAGCAGTTCTTC.